One and the same sample provided the 18 T cell receptor beta chains below, sequenced in a study of shared clonotypes between healthy human individuals. Libraries were prepared by immunoSEQ multiplex PCR; TCRdb keeps only in-frame clonotypes and omits some of them. The sample carries a few million clones, roughly 90% recorded once. The source material was naive CD4+ T cells from PBMCs. Subset noted: CD45RA+ positively selected. These receptors were collected from a man between 18 and 29 years old in good health. Some clones in this sample may be carry-over from other donors' samples.

V gene TRBV18 combines with J gene TRBJ1-5, with D perhaps TRBD1 (5 bases). Deletions cut 3 bases from V and 6 bases from J, with 12 bases between. Per the germline V gene, CDR1 is KGHSH and CDR2 is LQKENI. This CDR3 has 14 residues. CDR3 sequence reads: CASSPDIRGQPQHF. The CDR3 DNA reads TGTGCCAGCTCACCGGACATACGTGGTCAGCCCCAGCATTTT.

The V call is TRBV25-1, the J call TRBJ2-3, with 7 bases fitting TRBD1. Per germline, CDR1 MGHDK and CDR2 SYGVNS. With 7 bases clipped from V and 1 base from J, the junction kept 8 bases outside the gene matches. The CDR3 totals 15 residues. CDR3 residues: CASTGGGGRTDTQYF. In DNA, the CDR3 is TGTGCCAGCACAGGGGGTGGCGGGCGCACAGATACGCAGTATTTT.

The CDR3 DNA reads as TGTGCCATCAGTGAGGGGCGAGCGGGAGGTCACGAGACCCAGTACTTC. Its protein is CAISEGRAGGHETQYF. J is TRBJ2-5 and V is TRBV10-3; 9 bases line up with TRBD2. The CDR3 spans 16 residues. V lost 2 bases to trimming and J lost 5 bases; unmatched junction nucleotides: 9. Germline V gene sequence: CDR1 ENHRY, CDR2 SYGVKD.

The rearrangement links TRBV6-5 to TRBJ2-7; 8 positions agree with TRBD1. J was trimmed by 7 bases and V by 4 bases; bases with no gene match: 6. This CDR3 is built from 13 residues. Germline CDR1 and CDR2: MNHEY and SVGAGI. CDR3: CASSSQGAGEQYF. The CDR3 DNA follows: TGTGCCAGCAGTTCCCAGGGGGCTGGGGAGCAGTACTTC.

This clone came up a few times. This chain joins TRBV7-9 and TRBJ2-1; D is possibly TRBD1 or TRBD2 (5 bases each). V lost 7 bases and J lost 9, with 16 bases in between. Germline V gene lookup returns CDR1 SEHNR and CDR2 FQNEAQ (reference sequence). The CDR3 length is 13 residues. The CDR3 bases are TGTGCCAGCACCATATTGGGACCCGGTGAGCAGTTCTTC. This encodes CASTILGPGEQFF.

The V and J genes are TRBV7-2 and TRBJ2-5; weak D call: TRBD1 (6 bases). This CDR3 comprises 14 residues. The V and J ends lost 4 bases and 5 bases respectively, with 14 bases between them. Looked up from germline, CDR1 is SGHTA and CDR2 is FQGNSA. The CDR3 bases are TGTGCCAGCAGCTACCGTTGGGGGCGGGAGACCCAGTACTTC. The encoded protein is CASSYRWGRETQYF.

The chain joins TRBV11-2 to TRBJ2-2; TRBD2 is a possible D gene (7 bases). Trimming removed 6 bases from V and 6 bases from J, with 17 bases in between. CDR1 SGHAT and CDR2 FQNNGV come from the germline V gene. The CDR3 length is 15 residues. CDR3 loop: CASRKGGGAPGELFF. CDR3 bases: TGTGCCAGCAGAAAAGGTGGGGGGGCGCCCGGGGAGCTGTTTTTT.

The V call is TRBV7-9, the J call TRBJ2-1; no firm D call. Germline V gene data show CDR1 as SEHNR and CDR2 as FQNEAQ (reference sequence). This CDR3 has 15 residues. Trimming left V 5 bases short and J 0 bases short, with 11 bases between. CDR3 DNA: TGTGCCAGCAGCACGGACGTAAGCTCCTACAATGAGCAGTTCTTC. This sequence encodes CASSTDVSSYNEQFF.

This sequence joins TRBV7-9 and TRBJ2-7; D is unresolved. Germline CDR1 SEHNR, CDR2 FQNEAQ (reference sequence). The V end lost 2 bases, the J end lost 5 bases, and 7 bases lay between the germline ends. This CDR3 is 12 amino acids long. The CDR3 here is CASSLSRDEQYF. CDR3 sequence (DNA): TGTGCCAGCAGCTTATCTAGGGACGAGCAGTACTTC.

Worth noting for this clone: This specimen includes other DNA sequences encoding the same CDR3. The chain is built from TRBV29-1 and TRBJ2-6; no firm D call. CDR1 SQVTM and CDR2 ANQGSEA come from the germline V gene. V gave up 7 bases and J gave up 0 bases, with 4 bases separating them. The CDR3 covers 12 residues. This CDR3 reads CSAYSGANVLTF. DNA for the CDR3: TGCAGCGCATACTCTGGGGCCAACGTCCTGACTTTC.

The chain carries TRBV6-8 and TRBJ1-2, with D possibly being TRBD1 (6 bases). CDR1 MNHGY and CDR2 SAAAGT come from the germline V gene. This CDR3 region has 15 residues. V shed 2 bases and J shed 5 bases, with 15 bases lying between them. CDR3 in DNA: TGTGCCAGCAGTTACCTCAGGGGCCTACGGTATGGCTACACCTTC. The encoded protein is CASSYLRGLRYGYTF.

This clone appeared once. The chain couples TRBV5-6 to TRBJ2-7; D is possibly TRBD1 or TRBD2 (5 bases each). The CDR3 totals 14 residues. Per germline, CDR1 SGHDT and CDR2 YYEEEE. V shed 4 bases and J shed 5 bases, with 16 bases lying between them. CDR3 nucleotides: TGTGCCAGCAGCATTCGGAGCTGGGACGACGAGCAGTACTTC. As protein: CASSIRSWDDEQYF. Supplemented by reference TRBV5-6 and TRBJ2-7, the full variable domain reads DAGVTQSPTHLIKTRGQQVTLRCSPKSGHDTVSWYQQALGQGPQFIFQYYEEEERQRGNFPDRFSGHQFPNYSSELNVNALLLGDSALYLCASSIRSWDDEQYFGPGTRLTVT.

The chain joins TRBV27 to TRBJ1-1; 8 bases are shared with TRBD1. J gave up 4 bases and V 5 bases, and 6 bases lay outside the gene matches. The germline CDR1 and CDR2 sequences are MNHEY and SMNVEV (reference sequence). The CDR3 totals 14 residues. In DNA, the CDR3 is TGTGCCAGCAGTCCTCAGGGGGCAAGCACTGAAGCTTTCTTT. It is translated as CASSPQGASTEAFF.

The genes are TRBV5-4 and TRBJ2-3; D is ambiguous. The CDR3 length is 15 residues. Deletions cut 1 base from V and 4 bases from J, with 13 bases between. The germline gives CDR1 SGHNT, CDR2 YYREEE (reference sequence). CDR3 DNA: TGTGCCAGCAGCTTGAGTGGTTCAGCCCCAGATACGCAGTATTTT. Translation gives CASSLSGSAPDTQYF.

The chain uses TRBV6-5 and TRBJ1-2, with a possible D match to TRBD1 (6 bases). The CDR3 is 13 amino acids. Germline values: CDR1 MNHEY, CDR2 SVGAGI. Trimming removed 6 bases at V and 2 bases at J, with 10 bases between. CDR3 protein: CASRRDTNYGYTF. The CDR3 DNA reads as TGTGCCAGCAGGAGGGACACGAACTATGGCTACACCTTC.

The chain couples TRBV7-3 to TRBJ2-2; weak D call: TRBD2 (5 bases). CDR3 length equals 13 residues. Germline V gene lookup returns CDR1 SGHTA and CDR2 FQGTGA. V was trimmed by 8 bases and J by 6 bases, leaving 13 bases between them. CDR3 region: CASRLALAGELFF. DNA of the CDR3: TGTGCCAGCCGATTAGCGTTGGCCGGGGAGCTGTTTTTT.

V gene TRBV6-5 combines with J gene TRBJ1-1, with D unclear. Trimming pared 0 bases from V and 1 base from J, leaving 6 bases between. In germline, CDR1 is MNHEY, CDR2 SVGAGI. CDR3 size: 14 residues. CDR3: CASSYSISNTEAFF. The DNA for the CDR3 is TGTGCCAGCAGTTACTCGATTTCGAACACTGAAGCTTTCTTT.

This chain's CDR3 is CAGMAGTLLTGELFF. The CDR3 DNA follows: TGTGCCGGTATGGCCGGGACACTCCTCACCGGGGAGCTGTTTTTT. The chain joins TRBV6-1 to TRBJ2-2; tentatively, D is TRBD1 (6 bases). There are 15 residues in the CDR3. Germline V gives CDR1 MNHNS, CDR2 SASEGT. Trimming cost V 11 bases and J 4 bases, with 20 bases left between them.